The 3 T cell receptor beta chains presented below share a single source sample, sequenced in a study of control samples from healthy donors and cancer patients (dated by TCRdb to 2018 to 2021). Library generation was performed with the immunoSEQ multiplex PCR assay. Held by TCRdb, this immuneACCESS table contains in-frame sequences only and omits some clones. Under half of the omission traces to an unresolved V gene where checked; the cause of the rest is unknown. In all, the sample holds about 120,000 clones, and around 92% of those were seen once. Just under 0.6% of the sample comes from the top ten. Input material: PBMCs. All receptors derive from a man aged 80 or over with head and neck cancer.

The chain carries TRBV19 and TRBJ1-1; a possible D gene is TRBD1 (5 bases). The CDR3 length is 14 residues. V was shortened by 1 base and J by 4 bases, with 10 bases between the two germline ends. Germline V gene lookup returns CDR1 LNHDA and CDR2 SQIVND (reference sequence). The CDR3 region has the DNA TGTGCCAGTAGTATAGTCGGGGGGTTCACTGAAGCTTTCTTT. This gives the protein CASSIVGGFTEAFF.

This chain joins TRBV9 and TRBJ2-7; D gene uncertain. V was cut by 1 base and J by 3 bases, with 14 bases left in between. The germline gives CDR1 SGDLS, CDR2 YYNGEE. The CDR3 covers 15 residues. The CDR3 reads CASSVKAIPVYEQYF. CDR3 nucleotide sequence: TGTGCCAGCAGCGTAAAAGCTATACCCGTCTACGAGCAGTACTTC. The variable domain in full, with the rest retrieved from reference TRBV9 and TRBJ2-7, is DSGVTQTPKHLITATGQRVTLRCSPRSGDLSVYWYQQSLDQGLQFLIQYYNGEERAKGNILERFSAQQFPDLHSELNLSSLELGDSALYFCASSVKAIPVYEQYFGPGTRLTVT.

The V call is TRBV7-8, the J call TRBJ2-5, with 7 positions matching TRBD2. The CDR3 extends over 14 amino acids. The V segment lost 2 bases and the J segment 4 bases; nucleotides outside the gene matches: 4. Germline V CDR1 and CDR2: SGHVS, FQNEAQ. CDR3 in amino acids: CASSLMAGVETQYF. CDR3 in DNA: TGTGCCAGCAGCTTAATGGCGGGGGTAGAGACCCAGTACTTC.